Included here is one TCR beta chain sequence, with context. Clones were read by immunoSEQ multiplex PCR, and TCRdb kept only the in-frame ones, dropping some. Here the sample spans roughly 120,000 clones, more than 75% being singletons. This record comes from a study of control samples from healthy donors and cancer patients. After removal of 7 bases from V and 4 bases from J, the junction contained 8 bases not matched to a gene. Germline CDR1 is MNHEY and CDR2 is SMNVEV (reference sequence). The CDR3 runs to 15 residues. The material sequenced was blood. V and J are TRBV27 and TRBJ1-4, with 8 nucleotides matching TRBD1. This receptor was taken from a man aged 30-40 years in good health. The CDR3 DNA sequence: TGTGCCAGCAAAAGGGGACAGGACCTTAATGAAAAACTGTTTTTT. This sequence encodes CASKRGQDLNEKLFF.